These 22 T cell receptor beta chains share one sample of origin, sequenced in a study of identical twins. MiXCR, run by TCRdb on the 5' RACE reads, gives a single entry per CDR3 protein. The data contain about 810,000 distinct CDR3 sequences, approximately 13% of them singletons. These data are also associated with another study on yellow fever vaccine responses in identical twins.

Sequenced: PBMCs. Every receptor here comes from a woman under 30 in good health.

The chain is built from TRBV2 and TRBJ2-1; 13 bases agree with TRBD2. From germline, CDR1 is SNHLY and CDR2 FYNNEI. The V gene end was trimmed by 10 bases and the J gene end by 4 bases; junction bases not matched to a gene: 4. The CDR3 length is 14 residues. In nucleotides, the CDR3 is TGTGCCACCCTGGGACTAGCGGGATACAATGAGCAGTTCTTC. It codes for CATLGLAGYNEQFF.

The chain employs TRBV20-1 and TRBJ2-7; possible D gene TRBD1, 5 bases. Germline CDR1 reads DFQATT; CDR2 reads SNEGSKA (reference sequence). Trimming stripped 5 bases from V and 3 bases from J, with 8 bases between. The CDR3 sequence is 11 residues long. This CDR3 reads CSAFQGYEQYF. CDR3 coding DNA: TGCAGTGCTTTCCAGGGCTACGAGCAGTACTTC.

In its sample, this clonotype was seen a few times. The chain combines TRBV20-1 with TRBJ2-1; unclear D gene. The germline V gene has CDR1 DFQATT and CDR2 SNEGSKA (reference sequence). CDR3 length: 14 residues. Trimming stripped 6 bases from V and 0 bases from J, with 12 bases between. This CDR3 is CSAREQSSYNEQFF. CDR3 DNA: TGCAGTGCCCGAGAGCAGAGCTCCTACAATGAGCAGTTCTTC.

This clonotype was seen a few times. The J gene is TRBJ2-3, the V gene TRBV29-1; no firm D call. CDR1 is SQVTM, CDR2 ANQGSEA, per germline. The CDR3 extends over 14 amino acids. V was trimmed by 6 bases and J by 2 bases, leaving 15 bases between them. CDR3 bases: TGCAGCGTCGCCCTGGCACGGAACACAGATACGCAGTATTTT. Translating gives CSVALARNTDTQYF.

This clonotype was seen only once. CDR3 in DNA: TGTGCCAGCAGCTTTGGGGAGTCTAAAGGGACCCAGTACTTC. It codes for CASSFGESKGTQYF. The chain combines TRBV7-9 with TRBJ2-5; weak D call: TRBD2 (5 bases). Trimming took 3 bases from V and 7 from J, leaving 15 bases between them. Per germline, CDR1 SEHNR and CDR2 FQNEAQ (reference sequence). This CDR3 spans 14 amino acids.

This clonotype was found many times. This chain joins TRBV5-1 and TRBJ1-2, with 7 bases that match TRBD1. CDR1 SGHRS and CDR2 YFSETQ come from the germline V gene. The J segment lost 3 bases and the V segment lost 3 bases, leaving 2 bases of the junction unmatched. The CDR3 spans 13 residues. The CDR3 here is CASSSTGDYGYTF. In DNA form, the CDR3 reads TGCGCCAGCAGCTCTACAGGGGACTATGGCTACACCTTC.

V gene TRBV18 combines with J gene TRBJ2-6, with a tentative D call TRBD1 (6 bases). The CDR3 totals 15 residues. Germline V lookup: CDR1 KGHSH, CDR2 LQKENI. V lost 6 bases to trimming and J lost 4 bases, with 13 bases between them. DNA for the CDR3: TGTGCCAGCTCGGGCAGGGGTCTCGGGGCCAACGTCCTGACTTTC. It encodes CASSGRGLGANVLTF.

This clonotype was seen repeatedly, ten times or more. The J gene is TRBJ2-7, the V gene TRBV10-3, with a possible D match to TRBD1 (5 bases). Germline CDR1 ENHRY, CDR2 SYGVKD. The ends were cut back, 4 bases at V and 2 bases at J, with 9 bases in the middle. The CDR3 runs 13 residues. The CDR3 reads CAISVQDTYEQYF. DNA of the CDR3: TGTGCCATCAGTGTCCAGGACACCTACGAGCAGTACTTC.

This clonotype showed up just once. J is TRBJ2-7 and V is TRBV20-1; TRBD1 matches at 8 bases. With 3 bases clipped from V and 9 bases from J, the junction kept 13 bases outside the gene matches. Germline CDR1 DFQATT, CDR2 SNEGSKA (reference sequence). The CDR3 contains 14 residues. As DNA, the CDR3 is TGCAGTGCTAGGCAGGACAGGGTGGGAACGTGGCAGTACGTC. Protein product: CSARQDRVGTWQYV.

The chain employs TRBV29-1 and TRBJ2-6, with D tentatively TRBD1 (5 bases). Per the germline V gene, CDR1 is SQVTM and CDR2 is ANQGSEA. The CDR3 loop spans 14 amino acids. V was clipped by 4 bases and J by 0 bases, with 7 bases between them. CDR3 region: CSVADTSGANVLTF. In DNA, the CDR3 is TGCAGCGTTGCGGACACCTCTGGGGCCAACGTCCTGACTTTC.

The DNA of the CDR3 is TGTGCCAGTAGTTCTCAGGGGGCCCGGGAGGAGCAGTACTTC. Translating gives CASSSQGAREEQYF. The rearrangement uses TRBV19 and TRBJ2-7, with 8 bases fitting TRBD1. The CDR3 sequence is 14 residues long. With 5 bases clipped from V and 7 bases from J, the junction kept 10 bases outside the gene matches. Per the germline V gene, CDR1 is LNHDA and CDR2 is SQIVND (reference sequence).

This chain's CDR3 is CASTKDRDYSNQPQHF. CDR3 in DNA: TGTGCCAGTACCAAGGACAGGGATTATAGCAATCAGCCCCAGCATTTT. The J gene is TRBJ1-5, the V gene TRBV19, with 8 bases aligning to TRBD1. V lost 7 bases and J lost 0; bases outside the gene matches: 8. This CDR3 comprises 16 residues. Germline V lookup: CDR1 LNHDA, CDR2 SQIVND (reference sequence).

This clonotype was picked up a small number of times. The rearrangement joins TRBV5-1 to TRBJ2-2, with 8 bases identical to TRBD1. V was clipped by 1 base and J by 2 bases; unmatched bases: 7. From germline, CDR1 is SGHRS and CDR2 YFSETQ. This CDR3 spans 17 amino acids. CDR3 residues: CASSLYRQGSNTGELFF. The CDR3 coding sequence is TGCGCCAGCAGCTTGTACCGACAGGGGTCAAACACCGGGGAGCTGTTTTTT.

The gene calls are TRBV4-1 and TRBJ2-1; the match to TRBD2 covers 9 bases. The germline V gene has CDR1 MGHRA and CDR2 YSYEKL. Losses at the gene ends were 1 base for V and 8 bases for J; bases not matched to a gene: 6. This CDR3 is built from 15 residues. The CDR3 nucleotides read TGCGCCAGCAGCCAAGTAGGTAGCGGGAGTTATGAGCAGTTCTTC. This translates into CASSQVGSGSYEQFF.

This clonotype was seen more than once but under ten times. CDR3 amino acids: CASSFYIRTIDQETQYF. CDR3 DNA: TGTGCCAGCAGCTTCTACATTCGGACCATAGACCAAGAGACCCAGTACTTC. The chain is built from TRBV7-9 and TRBJ2-5, with D hard to call. CDR3 length: 17 amino acids. Trimming left V 3 bases short and J 0 bases short, with 17 bases between. CDR1 and CDR2 from the germline V gene are SEHNR and FQNEAQ (reference sequence).

This clonotype was observed a few times. The chain joins TRBV29-1 to TRBJ2-1; the match to TRBD2 covers 7 bases. This CDR3 region has 15 residues. V trimming: 8 bases; J trimming: 0 bases; junction bases outside the gene matches: 10. Germline V CDR1 and CDR2: SQVTM, ANQGSEA. CDR3 amino acids: CSFKTSPSSYNEQFF. CDR3 DNA: TGCAGCTTTAAGACTAGCCCGAGCTCCTACAATGAGCAGTTCTTC.

This clonotype was picked up a small number of times. The chain uses TRBV6-1 and TRBJ2-7; D not resolved. Germline V gene lookup returns CDR1 MNHNS and CDR2 SASEGT. The CDR3 length is 14 residues. V was trimmed by 6 bases and J by 0 bases, leaving 12 bases between them. DNA of the CDR3: TGTGCCAGCAGAGTCAGTTCCATCTCCTACGAGCAGTACGTC. Encoded protein: CASRVSSISYEQYV.

CDR3 coding DNA: TGTGCCACCAGCAGAGTCGCGGGCGGTAATGAAAAACTGTTTTTT. Amino acid sequence: CATSRVAGGNEKLFF. V gene TRBV15 combines with J gene TRBJ1-4; D call uncertain. The CDR3 contains 15 residues. The V gene's germline CDR1 is LNHNV and CDR2 YYDKDF (reference sequence). V was cut by 1 base and J by 4 bases, with 10 bases left in between.

This clonotype has a single count. This rearrangement joins TRBV7-8 to TRBJ2-1; 10 positions match TRBD2. J was trimmed by 6 bases and V by 0 bases; bases with no gene match: 8. Germline CDR1 and CDR2: SGHVS and FQNEAQ. CDR3 size: 17 residues. The CDR3: CASSLAKAGGPGNEQFF. The CDR3 nucleotides read TGTGCCAGCAGCTTAGCTAAAGCGGGAGGGCCTGGCAATGAGCAGTTCTTC.

This clonotype appeared a few times. The CDR3 DNA sequence: TGTGCCACCAGTGATTCGGGACTAGCGGGAGGATCCGGGGAGCTGTTTTTT. This sequence encodes CATSDSGLAGGSGELFF. The V call is TRBV24-1, the J call TRBJ2-2; 15 bases match TRBD2. With V trimmed by 2 bases and J by 6 bases, 3 bases remained unmatched. CDR3 length: 17 residues. Germline-derived CDR1 and CDR2 are KGHDR and SFDVKD.

The DNA of the CDR3 is TGTGCCAGCAGTAATGATGTTTACGAGCAGTACTTC. Encoded protein: CASSNDVYEQYF. V and J are TRBV27 and TRBJ2-7; the D is unclear. Germline V gives CDR1 MNHEY, CDR2 SMNVEV (reference sequence). The CDR3 runs 12 residues. The V end lost 5 bases, the J end lost 4 bases, and 9 bases lay between the germline ends.

The genes are TRBV3-1 and TRBJ2-7; TRBD2 matches 9 bases. This CDR3 has 17 amino acids. Germline CDR1 reads LGHDT; CDR2 reads YNNKEL (reference sequence). With V trimmed by 0 bases and J by 0 bases, 6 bases remained unmatched. The CDR3 DNA sequence: TGTGCCAGCAGCCAAGATGGACTAGCGCCCAACTCCTACGAGCAGTACTTC. This codes for CASSQDGLAPNSYEQYF.